Below, one T cell receptor beta chain is given with its context. The antigen remains unidentified. The CDR3 covers 13 residues. V was clipped by 4 bases and J by 4 bases, with 7 bases between them. Germline CDR1 is MGHDK and CDR2 is SYGVNS. Any history of autoimmune disease or systemic immunosuppression disqualified patients. Generated by immunoSEQ multiplex PCR, the TCRdb table keeps only in-frame clones and is missing some. Of about 80,000 clones in the sample, more than 70% were seen once. This sample is drawn from a study of OX40 agonist ivuxolimab in advanced cancers. Study-wide background: Mean age 60 years, range about 23 to 80; around 80% male.

Study outcomes and limitations: CD8+ T cells (on average) carried more expanded clones than CD4+ T cells.

This rearrangement joins TRBV25-1 to TRBJ2-2, with TRBD1 as a possible D gene (6 bases). This receptor was obtained from an adult with an advanced solid tumor such as melanoma, head and neck, liver or kidney cancer. The source material was CD4+ or CD8+ T cells sorted from blood, sampled in a trial of the OX40 agonist ivuxolimab. CDR3 region: CASSATGTGELFF. Here the CDR3 DNA reads TGTGCCAGCAGTGCGACAGGCACCGGGGAGCTGTTTTTT.